One and the same sample provided the 23 T cell receptor beta chains below, sequenced in a study of shared clonotypes between healthy human individuals. Generated by immunoSEQ multiplex PCR, the TCRdb table keeps only in-frame clones and is missing some. The sample includes millions of clones, 90% to 95% of them seen just once. Material for sequencing was naive CD4+ T cells sorted from blood. The subset denotes: CD45RA+ positively selected. Source of these receptors: a man aged 18 to 30 in good health.

The chain employs TRBV28 and TRBJ2-2; D uncertain. Germline V gives CDR1 MDHEN, CDR2 SYDVKM. V lost 3 bases and J lost 1, with 12 bases in between. This CDR3 has 16 residues. The CDR3 region has the DNA TGTGCCAGCAGTTTTCTGGGGTTAGGGAACACCGGGGAGCTGTTTTTT. Its translation is CASSFLGLGNTGELFF.

This chain uses TRBV5-5 with TRBJ1-6; 9 bases match TRBD1. CDR3 size: 16 residues. The germline V gene has CDR1 SGHKS and CDR2 YYEKEE (reference sequence). Trimming cost V 3 bases and J 5 bases; bases outside gene matches: 6. The CDR3 DNA sequence: TGTGCCAGCAGCTCCTTGGACAGGGGCCATAATTCACCCCTCCACTTT. It specifies CASSSLDRGHNSPLHF.

The chain couples TRBV5-4 to TRBJ2-3; TRBD2 aligns across 8 bases. Per germline, CDR1 SGHNT and CDR2 YYREEE (reference sequence). The CDR3 totals 17 residues. Germline trimming cut 0 bases from V and 7 bases from J; bases unmatched to any gene: 13. The CDR3 here is CASSLVGSGDNRNTQYF. The CDR3 DNA follows: TGTGCCAGCAGCTTGGTGGGTAGCGGGGACAATCGTAATACGCAGTATTTT.

The chain is built from TRBV2 and TRBJ2-2; TRBD2 matches 10 bases. The junction had 0 bases not matched to a gene; V was cut back by 2 bases and J by 6 bases. This CDR3 has 14 amino acids. Germline CDR1 reads SNHLY; CDR2 reads FYNNEI. The CDR3 DNA reads as TGTGCCAGCAGTGAAAGCGGGGGGGCCGGGGAGCTGTTTTTT. It is translated as CASSESGGAGELFF.

V gene TRBV4-1 combines with J gene TRBJ2-3; perhaps TRBD1 as D (5 bases). CDR3 length: 16 amino acids. Per germline, CDR1 MGHRA and CDR2 YSYEKL. V lost 3 bases to trimming and J lost 1 base, with 14 bases between them. The CDR3 region has the DNA TGCGCCAGCAGCCAGGATGAGACCAGGGGCACAGATACGCAGTATTTT. Translated, it gives CASSQDETRGTDTQYF.

The chain employs TRBV9 and TRBJ2-1; TRBD2 aligns across 11 bases. V shed 0 bases and J 7 bases; nucleotides not matched to a gene: 12. Germline values: CDR1 SGDLS, CDR2 YYNGEE. This CDR3 comprises 18 residues. The CDR3 DNA reads as TGTGCCAGCAGCGTAGGGACTAGCGGGCCCCTAAAGGAGAATGAGCAGTTCTTC. Encoded protein: CASSVGTSGPLKENEQFF.

This clone has a single count. V usage is TRBV28 and J usage is TRBJ2-1; the match to TRBD1 covers 11 bases. Germline V lookup: CDR1 MDHEN, CDR2 SYDVKM. V shed 3 bases and J 4 bases; nucleotides not matched to a gene: 8. The CDR3 runs 17 residues. The CDR3 loop is CASSFRWRDRGYNEQFF. CDR3 in DNA: TGTGCCAGCAGTTTCAGGTGGAGGGACAGGGGGTACAATGAGCAGTTCTTC.

On this clone: This CDR3 is also generated by other DNA sequences in the sample. V is TRBV18 and J is TRBJ2-7; D is unresolved. Trimming pared 3 bases from V and 4 bases from J, leaving 7 bases between. Per the germline V gene, CDR1 is KGHSH and CDR2 is LQKENI. The CDR3 contains 12 residues. Here the CDR3 DNA reads TGTGCCAGCTCACCGTACGGGTACGAGCAGTACTTC. Translating gives CASSPYGYEQYF.

The chain employs TRBV30 and TRBJ1-5; 9 nucleotides line up with TRBD1. Germline values: CDR1 GTSNPN, CDR2 SVGIG (reference sequence). This CDR3 is built from 15 residues. Trimming took 5 bases from V and 6 from J; bases not matched to a gene: 11. CDR3 residues: CAWEPGQGAAQPQHF. In nucleotides, the CDR3 is TGTGCCTGGGAACCGGGACAGGGCGCCGCTCAGCCCCAGCATTTT.

The V call is TRBV5-6, the J call TRBJ1-1; D remains unclear. Germline values: CDR1 SGHDT, CDR2 YYEEEE. The CDR3 consists of 12 residues. Trimming removed 4 bases from V and 3 bases from J, with 7 bases in between. For the CDR3, the DNA is TGTGCCAGCAGCCGGGATGACACTGAAGCTTTCTTT. Amino acid sequence: CASSRDDTEAFF.

This clone occurred a few times. The chain combines TRBV2 with TRBJ1-2, with D maybe TRBD1 (6 bases). This CDR3 comprises 13 residues. Per germline, CDR1 SNHLY and CDR2 FYNNEI. V gave up 4 bases and J gave up 4 bases, with 10 bases separating them. As DNA, the CDR3 is TGTGCCAGCAGTGCCGGGACATCCTATGGCTACACCTTC. Its translation is CASSAGTSYGYTF.

The chain couples TRBV5-1 to TRBJ2-3, with no clear D. Germline V gene sequence: CDR1 SGHRS, CDR2 YFSETQ. The CDR3 totals 14 residues. Trimming took 0 bases from V and 5 from J, leaving 10 bases between them. The CDR3 sequence is CASSLDALLDTQYF. The CDR3 nucleotides read TGCGCCAGCAGCTTGGATGCGCTTTTAGATACGCAGTATTTT.

V is TRBV7-3 and J is TRBJ2-2; D not resolved. Germline values: CDR1 SGHTA, CDR2 FQGTGA. V gave up 0 bases and J gave up 2 bases, with 10 bases separating them. The CDR3 is 16 amino acids. This CDR3 is CASSLTGKPNTGELFF. The CDR3 region has the DNA TGTGCCAGCAGCTTAACAGGAAAACCCAACACCGGGGAGCTGTTTTTT.

The rearrangement uses TRBV7-2 and TRBJ2-5, with 9 bases fitting TRBD2. Trimming removed 5 bases from V and 5 bases from J; junction bases left unmatched: 12. In germline, CDR1 is SGHTA, CDR2 FQGNSA. The CDR3 spans 16 residues. The CDR3 region is CASSLGPGLAFETQYF. Here the CDR3 DNA reads TGTGCCAGCAGCCTGGGACCGGGACTAGCTTTCGAGACCCAGTACTTC.

This chain links TRBV28 with TRBJ2-7; TRBD1 agrees at 10 bases. Germline V lookup: CDR1 MDHEN, CDR2 SYDVKM. The CDR3 runs 15 residues. Trimming cost V 5 bases and J 2 bases; bases outside gene matches: 6. Written as DNA, the CDR3 is TGTGCCAGCAGTGACAGGGGGCATAGTCCCTACGAGCAGTACTTC. Residues: CASSDRGHSPYEQYF.

V and J are TRBV7-2 and TRBJ2-1; 14 nucleotides align to TRBD2. The germline gives CDR1 SGHTA, CDR2 FQGNSA. The CDR3 runs 19 residues. The V segment lost 5 bases and the J segment 4 bases; nucleotides outside the gene matches: 13. The CDR3 DNA follows: TGTGCCAGCAGCCCACGCGGGACTAGCGGGAGCGTCAGGTACAATGAGCAGTTCTTC. It specifies CASSPRGTSGSVRYNEQFF. Complete variable domain (other parts from reference TRBV7-2 and TRBJ2-1): GAGVSQSPSNKVTEKGKDVELRCDPISGHTALYWYRQSLGQGLEFLIYFQGNSAPDKSGLPSDRFSAERTGGSVSTLTIQRTQQEDSAVYLCASSPRGTSGSVRYNEQFFGPGTRLTVL.

The chain combines TRBV18 with TRBJ2-7; TRBD1 agrees at 9 bases. V dropped 5 bases and J dropped 4; count of bases not matched to a gene: 9. The CDR3 length is 15 residues. CDR1 KGHSH and CDR2 LQKENI come from the germline V gene. The CDR3 region has the DNA TGTGCCAGCTCAACCGGGACAGGGCCTCTATACGAGCAGTACTTC. This encodes CASSTGTGPLYEQYF.

The CDR3 DNA follows: TGTGCCAGCAGCTTGGTCCAGGGGGCCCCCGGGGAGCTGTTTTTT. Translation: CASSLVQGAPGELFF. The gene calls are TRBV5-4 and TRBJ2-2; TRBD1 matches 8 bases. The CDR3 is 15 amino acids. Trimming at V came to 0 bases and at J to 6 bases, leaving 4 bases not matched to a gene. The germline V gene encodes CDR1 SGHNT and CDR2 YYREEE (reference sequence).

This sequence joins TRBV28 and TRBJ1-6, with 7 bases identical to TRBD1. Germline V gene lookup returns CDR1 MDHEN and CDR2 SYDVKM. V shed 8 bases, J shed 7 bases, and the junction held 8 bases outside the gene matches. The CDR3 has 14 residues. CDR3 loop: CASDGTVRNSPLHF. CDR3 nucleotide sequence: TGTGCCAGCGATGGGACAGTGAGAAATTCACCCCTCCACTTT.

In this sample, this clone turned up once. This rearrangement joins TRBV9 to TRBJ2-3, with 9 bases fitting TRBD2. V gave up 2 bases and J gave up 14 bases; unmatched junction bases: 6. Germline assignment: CDR1 SGDLS and CDR2 YYNGEE. This CDR3 spans 12 amino acids. In DNA, the CDR3 is TGTGCCAGCAGCGTCGGCGGGGGGGGTCTGTATTTT. Encoded protein: CASSVGGGGLYF.

The chain carries TRBV6-5 and TRBJ2-3; 7 bases are shared with TRBD1. This CDR3 is 14 amino acids long. Germline V lookup: CDR1 MNHEY, CDR2 SVGAGI. The ends lost 8 bases at V and 1 base at J; junction bases unmatched: 6. The CDR3 loop reads CASGWDRRTDTQYF. CDR3 sequence (DNA): TGTGCCAGCGGATGGGACAGACGCACAGATACGCAGTATTTT.

This sequence joins TRBV11-3 and TRBJ2-2; D possibly corresponds to TRBD2 (5 bases). Germline V gene sequence: CDR1 SGHNT, CDR2 YENEEA. This CDR3 has 13 amino acids. Trimming stripped 4 bases from V and 6 bases from J, with 9 bases between. CDR3 residues: CASSSLAAGELFF. In DNA, the CDR3 is TGTGCCAGCAGCTCCCTAGCAGCCGGGGAGCTGTTTTTT.

The count of this clone is one. V is TRBV9 and J is TRBJ2-4; D not resolved. This CDR3 has 14 residues. Germline V gene sequence: CDR1 SGDLS, CDR2 YYNGEE. V lost 0 bases and J lost 3, with 7 bases in between. DNA for the CDR3: TGTGCCAGCAGCGTAGGGACCCTCAAAAACATTCAGTACTTC. It translates to CASSVGTLKNIQYF.